The 32 T cell receptor beta chains presented below share a single source sample, sequenced in a study of blood T cell repertoires in COVID-19. Assay: immunoSEQ multiplex PCR; the TCRdb copy retains only in-frame clones and omits some. Of about 59,000 clones in the sample, around 85% were seen once. The sequenced material came from peripheral blood. These receptor sequences come from a human donor in a cohort sampled during active COVID-19.

CDR3: CASSSWTDYGYTF. The CDR3 DNA reads TGTGCCAGCAGTTCCTGGACAGACTATGGCTACACCTTC. The chain couples TRBV12-3 or TRBV12-4 to TRBJ1-2; tentative D call: TRBD1 (6 bases). Trimming shortened V by 4 bases and J by 3 bases, and 9 bases separated the two germline ends. This CDR3 region has 13 residues.

The rearrangement uses TRBV27 and TRBJ2-2, with TRBD1 matching over 11 bases. V trimming: 6 bases; J trimming: 4 bases; junction bases outside the gene matches: 7. Germline-derived CDR1 and CDR2 are MNHEY and SMNVEV (reference sequence). The CDR3 runs 16 residues. Here the CDR3 reads CASSNRDRGGTGELFF. The CDR3 nucleotides read TGTGCCAGCAGCAACCGGGACAGGGGGGGCACCGGGGAGCTGTTTTTT.

This chain connects TRBV10-1 to TRBJ2-1; TRBD2 matches 9 bases. The V and J ends lost 3 bases and 16 bases, in that order; junction bases with no gene match: 16. CDR1 and CDR2 from the germline V gene are WNHNN and SYGVQD (reference sequence). The CDR3 is 15 residues long. This CDR3 is CASSDPSDAGREGFF. CDR3 DNA: TGCGCCAGCAGTGACCCGTCAGACGCTGGGCGGGAGGGTTTCTTC.

The rearrangement uses TRBV28 and TRBJ2-7; 10 bases are shared with TRBD2. With V trimmed by 4 bases and J by 0 bases, 3 bases remained unmatched. The CDR3 extends over 15 amino acids. Germline CDR1 reads MDHEN; CDR2 reads SYDVKM. CDR3: CASSSPSGSSYEQYF. CDR3 nucleotide sequence: TGTGCCAGCAGTTCCCCTAGCGGGAGCTCCTACGAGCAGTACTTC.

The chain carries TRBV5-1 and TRBJ2-3; possible D gene TRBD1, 6 bases. The CDR3 is made up of 13 amino acids. Germline lookup yields CDR1 SGHRS and CDR2 YFSETQ. V lost 5 bases, J lost 5 bases, and 12 bases lay in between. The CDR3 DNA is TGCGCCAGCAGTCCTCGGACAGTAGATACGCAGTATTTT. Its translation is CASSPRTVDTQYF.

This chain links TRBV4-2 with TRBJ2-2; the match to TRBD1 covers 8 bases. Germline V gene sequence: CDR1 LGHNA, CDR2 YNFKEQ. J was trimmed by 6 bases and V by 0 bases; bases with no gene match: 6. This CDR3 region has 16 residues. CDR3 sequence reads: CASSQDGQGGSGELFF. CDR3 in DNA: TGTGCCAGCAGCCAAGACGGACAGGGAGGTTCCGGGGAGCTGTTTTTT.

The chain carries TRBV5-1 and TRBJ2-2; D perhaps matches TRBD2 (5 bases). CDR3 length: 14 residues. Germline V gene data show CDR1 as SGHRS and CDR2 as YFSETQ. The V end was cut by 4 bases, the J end by 4 bases, with 11 bases between. CDR3 region: CASSLGVVTGELFF. The CDR3 DNA is TGCGCCAGCAGCCTCGGGGTAGTCACCGGGGAGCTGTTTTTT.

The rearrangement links TRBV4-2 to TRBJ2-1; TRBD1 agrees at 8 bases. Germline lookup yields CDR1 LGHNA and CDR2 YNFKEQ. Losses at the gene ends were 2 bases for V and 2 bases for J; bases not matched to a gene: 2. The CDR3 loop spans 15 amino acids. CDR3 DNA: TGTGCCAGCAGCCAATCGACAGGGGCCTACAATGAGCAGTTCTTC. Its translation: CASSQSTGAYNEQFF.

This clone turned up a few times. The chain combines TRBV29-1 with TRBJ2-3, with 9 bases matching TRBD1. V was clipped by 6 bases and J by 3 bases; unmatched bases: 10. CDR3 length equals 15 residues. Germline CDR1 and CDR2: SQVTM and ANQGSEA. The CDR3 region is CSVSLYGQGTDTQYF. For the CDR3, the DNA is TGCAGCGTCTCACTATACGGACAGGGGACAGATACGCAGTATTTT.

The chain is built from TRBV5-4 and TRBJ1-5, with D unclear. V dropped 0 bases and J dropped 5 bases, with 6 bases sitting between them. There are 13 residues in the CDR3. Looked up from germline, CDR1 is SGHNT and CDR2 is YYREEE (reference sequence). The CDR3 nucleotides are TGTGCCAGCAGCTTGGACATCCATCAGCCCCAGCATTTT. This encodes CASSLDIHQPQHF.

The chain joins TRBV5-4 to TRBJ2-7, with TRBD2 identical over 9 bases. The CDR3 is 14 residues long. V dropped 2 bases and J dropped 2; count of bases not matched to a gene: 2. Looked up from germline, CDR1 is SGHNT and CDR2 is YYREEE (reference sequence). CDR3 bases: TGTGCCAGCAGCTTTACTAGCGGGCCCTACGAGCAGTACTTC. Translating gives CASSFTSGPYEQYF.

This chain connects TRBV28 to TRBJ1-1; D not resolved. V was cut by 6 bases and J by 3 bases, with 14 bases left in between. Germline V CDR1 and CDR2: MDHEN, SYDVKM. This CDR3 contains 14 residues. The CDR3: CASSDSARDTEAFF. The CDR3 nucleotides are TGTGCCAGCAGCGACTCAGCTCGGGACACTGAAGCTTTCTTT.

This clone was observed a handful of times. The chain joins TRBV19 to TRBJ2-1, with 8 bases aligning to TRBD2. There are 16 residues in the CDR3. Germline V gene sequence: CDR1 LNHDA, CDR2 SQIVND (reference sequence). V was clipped by 2 bases and J by 1 base; unmatched bases: 4. The CDR3 loop reads CASSILAGSSYNEQFF. CDR3 coding DNA: TGTGCCAGTAGTATACTAGCGGGTAGTTCCTACAATGAGCAGTTCTTC.

V and J are TRBV7-2 and TRBJ2-1; D gene uncertain. Trimming removed 5 bases from V and 14 bases from J, with 16 bases in between. The CDR3 covers 12 residues. Per germline, CDR1 SGHTA and CDR2 FQGNSA. CDR3 DNA: TGTGCCAGCAGCGCTCTATTCGATAGAAAGTTCTTC. The encoded protein is CASSALFDRKFF.

This sequence joins TRBV4-2 and TRBJ2-7, with 7 bases fitting TRBD2. This CDR3 has 16 amino acids. Germline V gene sequence: CDR1 LGHNA, CDR2 YNFKEQ. After removal of 4 bases from V and 5 bases from J, the junction contained 14 bases not matched to a gene. The CDR3 bases are TGTGCCAGCAGCCCCGAGCGGGGAGGACCCTCTGACGAGCAGTACTTC. Its translation is CASSPERGGPSDEQYF.

The chain employs TRBV27 and TRBJ1-4; D may be TRBD1 (5 bases). Germline CDR1 and CDR2: MNHEY and SMNVEV (reference sequence). The CDR3 spans 12 residues. V dropped 4 bases and J dropped 11 bases, with 11 bases sitting between them. In DNA form, the CDR3 reads TGTGCCAGCAGTTCCCCCCCAGGGAAACTGTTTTTT. Translated, it gives CASSSPPGKLFF.

The chain couples TRBV29-1 to TRBJ2-5; a possible D gene is TRBD1 (6 bases). The germline CDR1 and CDR2 sequences are SQVTM and ANQGSEA. Trimming removed 7 bases at V and 2 bases at J, with 11 bases between. The CDR3 is 12 amino acids. The CDR3 coding sequence is TGCAGCGCAGGACAGCCTCAAGAGACCCAGTACTTC. This codes for CSAGQPQETQYF. The variable domain in full, with the rest retrieved from reference TRBV29-1 and TRBJ2-5, is SAVISQKPSRDICQRGTSLTIQCQVDSQVTMMFWYRQQPGQSLTLIATANQGSEATYESGFVIDKFPISRPNLTFSTLTVSNMSPEDSSIYLCSAGQPQETQYFGPGTRLLVL.

The CDR3 protein is CASSPSRGWETQYF. As DNA, the CDR3 is TGTGCCAGCAGCCCTAGCCGGGGTTGGGAGACCCAGTACTTC. The rearrangement joins TRBV7-8 to TRBJ2-5, with D possibly TRBD2 on 5 matching bases. The germline V gene has CDR1 SGHVS and CDR2 FQNEAQ. This CDR3 contains 14 residues. V lost 5 bases and J lost 5, with 15 bases in between. Drawing the rest from reference TRBV7-8 and TRBJ2-5, the complete variable domain is GAGVSQSPRYKVAKRGQDVALRCDPISGHVSLFWYQQALGQGPEFLTYFQNEAQLDKSGLPSDRFFAERPEGSVSTLKIQRTQQEDSAVYLCASSPSRGWETQYFGPGTRLLVL.

V gene TRBV27 combines with J gene TRBJ2-1; TRBD2 agrees at 7 bases. CDR1 is MNHEY and CDR2 is SMNVEV in the germline V gene (reference sequence). The V segment lost 1 base and the J segment 5 bases; nucleotides outside the gene matches: 5. The CDR3 has 15 residues. In DNA, the CDR3 is TGTGCCAGCAGTTTATTACCTAGCGGAAACAATGAGCAGTTCTTC. Translation: CASSLLPSGNNEQFF.

The V call is TRBV18, the J call TRBJ1-3; the match to TRBD1 covers 7 bases. This CDR3 region has 15 residues. Looked up from germline, CDR1 is KGHSH and CDR2 is LQKENI. With V trimmed by 1 base and J by 4 bases, 4 bases remained unmatched. Here the CDR3 DNA reads TGTGCCAGCTCACCACAGGGGGCGCTCGGAAACACCATATATTTT. It is translated as CASSPQGALGNTIYF. Filled out from reference TRBV18 and TRBJ1-3, the complete variable domain reads NAGVMQNPRHLVRRRGQEARLRCSPMKGHSHVYWYRQLPEEGLKFMVYLQKENIIDESGMPKERFSAEFPKEGPSILRIQQVVRGDSAAYFCASSPQGALGNTIYFGEGSWLTVV.

This rearrangement joins TRBV15 to TRBJ2-7; 10 nucleotides agree with TRBD1. In germline, CDR1 is LNHNV, CDR2 YYDKDF (reference sequence). There are 16 residues in the CDR3. Losses at the gene ends were 6 bases for V and 6 bases for J; bases not matched to a gene: 14. The CDR3 loop reads CATSTSLRDRGLEQYF. The CDR3, as DNA: TGTGCCACCAGTACTAGCCTCCGGGACAGGGGCCTCGAGCAGTACTTC.

This chain joins TRBV9 and TRBJ2-5; 10 bases fit TRBD2. The ends lost 0 bases at V and 1 base at J; junction bases unmatched: 9. The CDR3 runs 18 residues. Looked up from germline, CDR1 is SGDLS and CDR2 is YYNGEE. The chain's CDR3 is CASSVGGRTSGTQETQYF. CDR3 bases: TGTGCCAGCAGCGTAGGTGGGAGGACTAGCGGCACCCAAGAGACCCAGTACTTC. The variable domain in full, with the rest retrieved from reference TRBV9 and TRBJ2-5, is DSGVTQTPKHLITATGQRVTLRCSPRSGDLSVYWYQQSLDQGLQFLIQYYNGEERAKGNILERFSAQQFPDLHSELNLSSLELGDSALYFCASSVGGRTSGTQETQYFGPGTRLLVL.

The CDR3 nucleotides read TGTGCCAGTAGTAATTCCGGGACAGGGCTTATTGAAGCTTTCTTT. Its translation: CASSNSGTGLIEAFF. The chain joins TRBV19 to TRBJ1-1, with 9 bases that match TRBD1. The CDR3 spans 15 residues. Germline trimming cut 4 bases from V and 7 bases from J; bases unmatched to any gene: 10. Germline assignment: CDR1 LNHDA and CDR2 SQIVND (reference sequence).

The rearrangement links TRBV11-2 to TRBJ1-1; possible D gene TRBD1, 6 bases. CDR3 size: 12 residues. Between the trimmed V and J ends, which lost 3 bases and 6 bases, there was a span of 8 bases. Germline lookup yields CDR1 SGHAT and CDR2 FQNNGV. DNA of the CDR3: TGTGCCAGCAGCTTGAAGGGGGCTGAAGCTTTCTTT. Protein sequence: CASSLKGAEAFF.

This chain's CDR3 is CASSPLSGTGYEKLFF. Written as DNA, the CDR3 is TGTGCCAGTAGTCCCCTCTCCGGGACAGGGTATGAAAAACTGTTTTTT. The chain links TRBV19 to TRBJ1-4; TRBD1 matches at 9 bases. Unmatched junction bases numbered 10, after V lost 5 bases and J lost 6 bases. Per the germline V gene, CDR1 is LNHDA and CDR2 is SQIVND (reference sequence). The CDR3 extends over 16 amino acids.

Here the CDR3 reads CASSQRQGIGEKLFF. CDR3 nucleotide sequence: TGCGCCAGCAGCCAACGTCAGGGGATTGGCGAAAAACTGTTTTTT. The rearrangement links TRBV4-1 to TRBJ1-4; D possibly corresponds to TRBD1 (6 bases). This CDR3 region has 15 residues. Per germline, CDR1 MGHRA and CDR2 YSYEKL. With 2 bases removed from V and 8 bases from J, the gap between germline ends came to 15 bases.

At least ten counts were recorded for this clone. The chain recombines TRBV15 with TRBJ2-7; D is uncertain. Looked up from germline, CDR1 is LNHNV and CDR2 is YYDKDF (reference sequence). Trimming pared 3 bases from V and 2 bases from J, leaving 11 bases between. The CDR3 runs 14 residues. CDR3 nucleotides: TGTGCCACCAGCAGCAGACGCGGCGCCTACGAGCAGTACTTC. This codes for CATSSRRGAYEQYF.

This chain uses TRBV5-5 with TRBJ2-6, with D tentatively TRBD2 (6 bases). The V gene lost 2 bases and the J gene lost 0 bases, with 12 bases spanning the gap. Germline-derived CDR1 and CDR2 are SGHKS and YYEKEE (reference sequence). This CDR3 has 17 residues. This CDR3 reads CASSLWDGSSGANVLTF. The CDR3 DNA sequence: TGTGCCAGCAGCTTATGGGACGGGAGCTCTGGGGCCAACGTCCTGACTTTC.

V usage is TRBV7-2 and J usage is TRBJ1-4; TRBD1 matches at 7 bases. The CDR3 totals 15 residues. V gave up 2 bases and J gave up 3 bases; unmatched junction bases: 3. CDR1 and CDR2 (germline): SGHTA, FQGNSA. The CDR3 nucleotides are TGTGCCAGCAGCTTAACAGGGGTGGCTAATGAAAAACTGTTTTTT. Amino acids: CASSLTGVANEKLFF.

The rearrangement uses TRBV28 and TRBJ2-1, with 7 bases matching TRBD1. The CDR3 has 14 residues. Germline values: CDR1 MDHEN, CDR2 SYDVKM. V was clipped by 2 bases and J by 6 bases; unmatched bases: 4. The CDR3 nucleotides read TGTGCCAGCAGTTTAGATTCAGGGGGCAATGAGCAGTTCTTC. It is translated as CASSLDSGGNEQFF.

This chain uses TRBV4-1 with TRBJ2-1; 12 bases agree with TRBD2. Germline lookup yields CDR1 MGHRA and CDR2 YSYEKL. J lost 4 bases, V lost 2 bases, and 3 bases had no gene match. The CDR3 covers 16 residues. The CDR3 is CASSQPTSGSYNEQFF. For the CDR3, the DNA is TGCGCCAGCAGCCAACCGACTAGCGGGAGTTACAATGAGCAGTTCTTC.

This clone was counted a single time. V and J are TRBV30 and TRBJ2-1, with D possibly being TRBD1 (5 bases). Germline V lookup: CDR1 GTSNPN, CDR2 SVGIG (reference sequence). This CDR3 is 12 amino acids long. Trimming removed 7 bases at V and 3 bases at J, with 10 bases between. The CDR3 loop is CAYKGFYNEQFF. In DNA form, the CDR3 reads TGTGCCTATAAGGGGTTCTACAATGAGCAGTTCTTC.